This TCR beta chain was obtained from a study of cytomegalovirus exposure and HLA in healthy donors. Regarding the study as a whole: What a later analysis reportedly showed was that an Asian-associated ancestry cluster had fewer N-insertions than the approximately 700-donor mean.

Amplification used 60 Vbeta primers and 13 Jbeta primers. TCRdb keeps only in-frame clones here, not all; method: immunoSEQ multiplex PCR. The sample holds a few hundred thousand clones, just over 70% seen once. For this clone: Its antigen is currently unknown.

Germline V lookup: CDR1 SGHAT, CDR2 FQNNGV. With V trimmed by 6 bases and J by 7 bases, 10 bases remained unmatched. This CDR3 contains 16 residues. The sample was PBMCs. The clonotype comes from a female donor in good health and CMV-seronegative. V is TRBV11-2 and J is TRBJ2-2; 11 bases match TRBD2. CDR3 sequence reads: CASRRTSGRSGGELFF. In DNA, the CDR3 is TGTGCCAGCAGAAGAACTAGCGGGAGATCAGGCGGGGAGCTGTTTTTT.